The following is a T cell receptor (beta chain) sequence with its context. Its antigen is undetermined. The data belong to a study of cytomegalovirus exposure and HLA in healthy donors. Notes on the study in general: Associated with cytomegalovirus, according to the listing, were around 160 TCR beta chains.

Use of 60 Vbeta and 13 Jbeta primers characterized the PCR. Original data processing: Later analysis identified around 85 million unique TCR beta chains, some 10 million shared. This table comes from immunoSEQ multiplex PCR, and its TCRdb copy is limited to in-frame clones, with some not included. From that table come the V and J calls and clone size; the DNA was used to work out D and trimming. The table records over 150,000 clones, around 77% of them present only once. The specimen sequenced was PBMCs. The receptor's source is a young woman in good health and CMV-seronegative.

The CDR3 bases are TGTGCCAGCAGCCCCGAGTGGGGGGTGGTGGCAGATACGCAGTATTTT. Protein sequence: CASSPEWGVVADTQYF. The chain combines TRBV4-2 with TRBJ2-3, with TRBD2 as a possible D gene (6 bases). The CDR3 is 16 residues long. V was clipped by 4 bases and J by 4 bases, with 18 bases between them. Per the germline V gene, CDR1 is LGHNA and CDR2 is YNFKEQ.